This T cell receptor (beta chain) was identified during a study of blood T cells in healthy people across ages. Study details: About one barcoded beta molecule per two T cells was captured by template switching. The study, taken as a whole, reports: Fewer expanded clones and more diversity marked long-lived versus aged donors. Per-million-T-cell TCR beta diversity fell roughly linearly with age.

CDR1 and CDR2 (germline): DFQATT, SNEGSKA (reference sequence). V was pared by 3 bases and J by 3 bases, with 9 bases between. The CDR3 length is 13 residues. With a J-beta primer mix and a sample-barcoded 5' primer, a second PCR ran about 6 to 11 cycles. Every cDNA was tagged by a template-switch adaptor with 12 random nucleotides. TCRdb independently ran MiXCR on the 5' RACE reads; one entry per CDR3 protein. The sample lists about 1.8 million distinct CDR3 sequences; around half were seen once. On this clonotype itself: The antigen is unknown.

This clonotype was obtained from a woman aged 40 to 55 in good health. This chain connects TRBV20-1 to TRBJ2-1; D uncertain. The sequenced material came from blood. CDR3 sequence (DNA): TGCAGTGCTAGGAGCCTAGTCTACAATGAGCAGTTCTTC. This encodes CSARSLVYNEQFF.